This TCR beta chain was captured by sequencing in a study of T cells after posttransplantation cyclophosphamide. This CDR3 has 13 residues. Germline CDR1 and CDR2: MNHEY and SMNVEV (reference sequence). V lost 8 bases and J lost 9; bases outside the gene matches: 6. Ten or more counts support this clone. Busulfan-fludarabine conditioning, marrow transplant, and cyclophosphamide on days +3 and +4 were administered. Here immunoSEQ multiplex PCR was the method, and the copy in TCRdb shows in-frame clones only, minus some. This sample comprises thousands of clones, none seen once only. This rearrangement joins TRBV27 to TRBJ1-6, with 8 bases that match TRBD1. This specimen consisted of PBMCs, obtained about 390 days after allogeneic stem cell transplant with posttransplant cyclophosphamide. This TCR was sampled from a male patient aged 55 to 70 who received an allogeneic stem cell transplant from a related donor, was CMV-positive, and had acute GVHD only. Some T cells could come from the graft donor. CDR3: CASGGTGFSPLHF. In nucleotides, the CDR3 is TGTGCCAGCGGCGGGACAGGTTTTTCACCCCTCCACTTT.